The clone carrying this T cell receptor (beta chain) was observed a single time. Its antigen is unidentified. The data derive from a study of T cell responses to AZD1222 COVID-19 vaccine. The study, taken as a whole, reports: Donors, mostly white British, included more females; clonal diversity was possibly underestimated.

V shed 2 bases and J shed 1 base, with 12 bases lying between them. CDR1 is LNHDA, CDR2 SQIVND, per germline (reference sequence). This CDR3 has 15 amino acids. Clones were sequenced by immunoSEQ multiplex PCR, and TCRdb holds only the in-frame ones, with some missing. The sample includes some 130,000 clones, 85% to 90% of them seen just once. This chain joins TRBV19 and TRBJ2-7; D call uncertain. Sequences were derived from peripheral blood, sampled on day 0 of AZD1222 vaccination. The clonotype was recovered from an adult in good health. In nucleotides, the CDR3 is TGTGCCAGTAGTATATCGGCAGGTGAGTCCTACGAGCAGTACTTC. Residues: CASSISAGESYEQYF. The full variable domain, with the rest looked up from reference TRBV19 and TRBJ2-7, is DGGITQSPKYLFRKEGQNVTLSCEQNLNHDAMYWYRQDPGQGLRLIYYSQIVNDFQKGDIAEGYSVSREKKESFPLTVTSAQKNPTAFYLCASSISAGESYEQYFGPGTRLTVT.